This entry concerns a single TCR beta chain. The data originate from a study of blood T cell repertoires in COVID-19. At the level of the study: COVID-19 samples collected from the United States, Italy and Spain covered acute and convalescent phases.

Participant age was roughly 18 to 100 years, and participants resided in fewer than 25 US areas. Each participant's cohort was designated according to participant-reported clinical history. Original processing notes: Nucleated cell counts were estimated from reference gene primer amplification. Measured with immunoSEQ multiplex PCR; TCRdb has only the in-frame clones, and not every one. V and J calls and clone size are copied from that table; D and trimming were computed from the DNA. There are a few hundred thousand clones in the sample; roughly nine tenths occur only once, and about 0.78% lies in the top ten. CDR3 length equals 13 residues. With 6 bases removed from V and 8 bases from J, the gap between germline ends came to 13 bases. Looked up from germline, CDR1 is MNHEY and CDR2 is SVGAGI.

Sequenced material: PBMCs or T cells enriched from blood (not recorded which). The chain combines TRBV6-5 with TRBJ1-4, with D unclear. The receptor's source is a woman aged 40 to 50 who had been exposed to COVID-19. This CDR3 is CASSQWIGEKLFF. The CDR3 DNA sequence: TGTGCCAGCAGCCAATGGATCGGGGAAAAACTGTTTTTT.